The source of this T cell receptor (beta chain) is a study of identical twins. This CDR3 region has 11 residues. The table lists this clonotype with many counts. Germline is not matched at one junction end, which may reflect a read error. Template switching added a universal primer site; cDNA carried unique molecular identifiers. MiXCR, run by TCRdb on the 5' RACE reads, gives a single entry per CDR3 protein. Here the sample spans 310,000 or so distinct CDR3 sequences, approximately 8.5% being singletons. The sample was also reused in another study, on yellow fever vaccine responses in identical twins. From that report: Each twin's T cell response to the vaccine was reported to look partly convergent and partly personalized.

This chain uses TRBV12-3 or TRBV12-4 with TRBJ1-1; 7 bases match TRBD1. The source is a woman younger than 30 in good health. Sequenced input: memory (CD45RO+) T cells sorted from blood. The CDR3 region is CASSPRWGTAF. Here the CDR3 DNA reads TGTGCCAGCAGTCCGCGGTGGGGGACAGCCTTT.